A selection of T cell receptor beta chains follows, all from one sample in a study of glioma-infiltrating T cells. TCRdb reprocessed the multiplex PCR reads with MiXCR, giving one entry per CDR3 protein. The sample has about 130,000 distinct CDR3 sequences, roughly 23% seen once. Sample: glioma tissue, nonneoplastic brain tissue, or PBMCs (not recorded which). The receptors were gathered from a human donor with low-grade glioma or glioblastoma, undergoing nonglioma brain surgery, or in good health (not recorded which). Both conserved end residues are part of each CDR3. The D gene is left open where the match is weak. Size values are once, few and many counts, or a class for expanded clones, and some rows have none.

clone_size	d_call	v_call	j_call	cdr3_aa	cdr3_nt
many	-	TRBV19	TRBJ2-7	CASSEALNYEQYF	TGTGCCAGTAGTGAGGCTCTCAACTACGAGCAGTACTTC
-	-	TRBV18	TRBJ2-1	CASSPRFRGELAYNEQFF	TGTGCCAGCTCACCACGGTTCAGGGGGGAACTAGCGTACAATGAGCAGTTCTTC
many	-	TRBV5-4	TRBJ1-1	CASSVQMNTEAFF	TGTGCCAGCAGCGTCCAGATGAACACTGAAGCTTTCTTT
-	-	TRBV19	TRBJ1-2	CASSIAPDYGYTF	TGTGCCAGTAGTATAGCTCCGGACTATGGCTACACCTTC
-	-	TRBV6-1	TRBJ1-1	CASSAGRNEAFF	TGTGCCAGCAGTGCAGGGCGGAATGAAGCTTTCTTT
many	TRBD1	TRBV15	TRBJ2-1	CATSGFFHRGRRNNEQFF	TGTGCCACCAGCGGATTTTTCCACAGGGGGCGGAGGAACAATGAGCAGTTCTTC
-	-	TRBV4-3	TRBJ1-2	CASSPAEGVGYGHTF	TGCGCCAGCAGCCCCGCCGAGGGGGTAGGCTATGGCCACACCTTC
many	-	TRBV7-9	TRBJ2-3	CASSFSEDTQYF	TGTGCCAGCAGCTTTTCGGAAGATACGCAGTATTTT
many	-	TRBV24-1	TRBJ2-3	CATRGESTDTQYF	TGTGCCACCAGGGGGGAAAGCACAGATACGCAGTATTTT
many	TRBD2	TRBV28	TRBJ2-1	CASSFSGTSGSSYNEQFF	TGTGCCAGCAGTTTCAGCGGGACTAGCGGGAGCTCCTACAATGAGCAGTTCTTC
many	TRBD2	TRBV7-2	TRBJ2-4	CASSSGLAGLADIQYF	TGTGCCAGCAGCTCGGGACTAGCGGGACTGGCTGACATTCAGTACTTC
few	-	TRBV3-1	TRBJ2-3	CASSQLERTDTQYF	TGTGCCAGCAGCCAACTGGAGCGCACAGATACGCAGTATTTT
many	TRBD1	TRBV27	TRBJ2-7	CASSKSPGQGFYEQYF	TGTGCCAGCAGCAAATCTCCGGGACAGGGTTTCTACGAGCAGTACTTC
many	TRBD2	TRBV6-1	TRBJ2-7	CASLDQLAGGYEQYF	TGTGCCAGCTTGGATCAACTAGCGGGAGGCTACGAGCAGTACTTC
many	TRBD2	TRBV5-1	TRBJ2-2	CASSLMTSGNTGELFF	TGCGCCAGCAGCTTGATGACTAGCGGGAATACCGGGGAGCTGTTTTTT
many	TRBD1	TRBV28	TRBJ1-1	CASKGANTEAFF	TGTGCCAGCAAGGGGGCGAACACTGAAGCTTTCTTT
-	-	TRBV3-1	TRBJ2-3	CAGSQVSDTQYF	TGTGCCGGCAGCCAAGTCTCAGATACGCAGTATTTT
few	-	TRBV19	TRBJ2-1	CASSTSSGGKGNYNEQFF	TGTGCCAGTAGTACATCTTCTGGGGGTAAGGGGAACTACAATGAGCAGTTCTTC
many	TRBD1	TRBV6-1	TRBJ2-1	CASSANRGWNEQFF	TGTGCCAGCAGTGCCAACAGGGGGTGGAATGAGCAGTTCTTC
many	TRBD2	TRBV7-9	TRBJ2-5	CASSFTGTSGAQETQYF	TGTGCCAGCAGCTTTACGGGGACTAGCGGGGCCCAAGAGACCCAGTACTTC
few	TRBD2	TRBV5-1	TRBJ2-7	CASSSRTSGYEQYF	TGCGCCAGCAGCTCGAGGACTAGCGGCTACGAGCAGTACTTC
few	-	TRBV29-1	TRBJ2-2	CSVGDTGELFF	TGCAGCGTTGGGGACACCGGGGAGCTGTTTTTT
many	-	TRBV6-6	TRBJ1-1	CASSYFGQPLGTEAFF	TGTGCCAGCAGTTACTTCGGACAGCCCCTGGGCACTGAAGCTTTCTTT
-	-	TRBV20-1	TRBJ2-7	CSARWWDKRYEQYF	TGCAGTGCTAGATGGTGGGACAAACGCTACGAGCAGTACTTC
-	-	TRBV14	TRBJ1-1	CTSSEVNTEAFF	TGTACCAGCAGCGAAGTTAACACTGAAGCTTTCTTT
few	-	TRBV19	TRBJ1-1	CASSGARGLDTEAFF	TGTGCCAGTAGTGGCGCCAGGGGACTTGACACTGAAGCTTTCTTT
few	TRBD2	TRBV5-4	TRBJ2-1	CASNSLAGGYNEQFF	TGTGCCAGCAACTCACTAGCGGGAGGTTACAATGAGCAGTTCTTC
many	TRBD1	TRBV12-3/TRBV12-4	TRBJ2-5	CASMVDRDWTQYF	TGTGCCAGCATGGTTGACAGGGATTGGACCCAGTACTTC
-	-	TRBV9	TRBJ1-1	CASSVEPGADTEAFF	TGTGCCAGCAGCGTAGAGCCGGGGGCGGACACTGAAGCTTTCTTT
many	-	TRBV7-8	TRBJ2-7	CASSFTLGTPPYEQYF	TGTGCCAGCAGCTTTACTTTAGGGACTCCACCCTACGAGCAGTACTTC
few	-	TRBV12-5	TRBJ2-6	CASGSLGANVLTF	TGTGCTAGTGGTTCCCTTGGGGCCAACGTCCTGACTTTC
many	TRBD2	TRBV28	TRBJ2-1	CAISGTSGIREQFF	TGTGCCATTTCCGGGACTAGCGGGATCCGAGAGCAGTTCTTC
many	TRBD2	TRBV7-2	TRBJ2-7	CASSPTSGRSHEQYF	TGTGCCAGCAGCCCGACTAGCGGGAGGTCCCACGAGCAGTACTTC
many	-	TRBV4-3	TRBJ1-2	CASSPGALINYGYTF	TGCGCCAGCAGCCCGGGTGCGCTGATTAACTATGGCTACACCTTC
-	-	TRBV2	TRBJ2-7	CASSEGGISYEQYF	TGTGCCAGCAGTGAAGGCGGGATCTCCTACGAGCAGTACTTC
many	TRBD2	TRBV6-1	TRBJ2-7	CASSSPGLADYEQYF	TGTGCCAGCAGTTCCCCGGGACTAGCGGATTACGAGCAGTACTTC
many	TRBD2	TRBV15	TRBJ2-1	CATGGGGISYNEQFF	TGTGCCACCGGCGGCGGGGGGATATCCTACAATGAGCAGTTCTTC
many	TRBD1	TRBV7-9	TRBJ1-2	CASSFYTGDYGYTF	TGTGCCAGCAGCTTCTATACAGGGGACTATGGCTACACCTTC
many	TRBD2	TRBV3-1	TRBJ2-3	CASSPGLAADTQYF	TGTGCCAGCAGCCCGGGACTAGCGGCAGATACGCAGTATTTT
-	TRBD2	TRBV12-3/TRBV12-4	TRBJ2-5	CASGWGGLETQYF	TGTGCCAGCGGCTGGGGAGGGCTGGAGACCCAGTACTTC
-	-	TRBV2	TRBJ2-1	CASIFGRGSYNEQVF	-